The present T cell receptor (beta chain) was sequenced within a study of blood T cell repertoires in COVID-19. Whole-study context: From T cells, B-cell-depleted T cells, or PBMCs came the material, which was cDNA or gDNA.

Original processing methods: Estimated nucleated cell counts came from reference gene primer amplification. Sequencing was performed with immunoSEQ multiplex PCR; in TCRdb, only in-frame clones are kept and a portion is missing. Clone size and the V and J calls come from that table; the DNA yielded D and trimming. The sample lists over 200,000 clones; approximately 79% were seen once. The CDR3 contains 13 residues. Trimming removed 7 bases from V and 8 bases from J, with 17 bases in between. Germline CDR1 MNHEY, CDR2 SVGAGI. Material: peripheral blood. This rearrangement joins TRBV6-5 to TRBJ2-5, with no clear D. This clonotype was sampled from a human donor in a cohort sampled during active COVID-19. The CDR3 bases are TGTGCCAGCAAGTGGCGAGGCCGCGCCACCCAGTACTTC. Translating it yields CASKWRGRATQYF.